This T cell receptor (beta chain) was recovered during a study of OX40 agonist ivuxolimab in advanced cancers. Trimming stripped 2 bases from V and 11 bases from J, with 15 bases between. Germline CDR1 is SGHDN and CDR2 is FVKESK. The CDR3 is 13 residues long. Study-wide findings and caveats: Partial responders at 0.1-3.0 mg/kg showed near-lowest clonal expansion.

Worth noting for this clone: Its antigen remains unknown.

The method was immunoSEQ multiplex PCR; TCRdb's version includes in-frame clones alone and lacks a portion of them. The data contain roughly 60,000 clones, around 93% of them singletons. The chain carries TRBV14 and TRBJ2-5; D is tentatively TRBD1 or TRBD2 (5 bases each). The receptor's source is an adult with an advanced solid tumor such as melanoma, head and neck, liver or kidney cancer. Specimen: CD4+ or CD8+ T cells sorted from blood, collected in a trial of the OX40 agonist ivuxolimab. The CDR3 DNA reads as TGTGCCAGCAGCCAACTGGGGGTTGGGGAGCAGTACTTC. It is translated as CASSQLGVGEQYF.